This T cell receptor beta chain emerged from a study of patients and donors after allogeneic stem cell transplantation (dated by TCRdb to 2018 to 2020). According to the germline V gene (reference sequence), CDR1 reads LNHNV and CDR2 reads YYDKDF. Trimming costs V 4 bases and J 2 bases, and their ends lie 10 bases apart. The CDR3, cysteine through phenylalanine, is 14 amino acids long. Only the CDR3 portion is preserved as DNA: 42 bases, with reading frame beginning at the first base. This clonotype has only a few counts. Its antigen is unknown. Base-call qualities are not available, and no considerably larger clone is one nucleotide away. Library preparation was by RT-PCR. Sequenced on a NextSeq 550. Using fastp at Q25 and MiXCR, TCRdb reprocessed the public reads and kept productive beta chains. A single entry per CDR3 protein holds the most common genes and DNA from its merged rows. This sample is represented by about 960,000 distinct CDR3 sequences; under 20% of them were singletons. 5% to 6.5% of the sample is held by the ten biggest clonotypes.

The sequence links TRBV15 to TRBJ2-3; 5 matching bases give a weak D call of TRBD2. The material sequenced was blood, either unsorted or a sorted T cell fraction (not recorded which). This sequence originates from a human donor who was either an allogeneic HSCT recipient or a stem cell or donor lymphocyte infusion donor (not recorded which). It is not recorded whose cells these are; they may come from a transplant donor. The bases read TGTGCCACCAGCATCCGGGGATTCACAGATACGCAGTATTTT. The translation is CATSIRGFTDTQYF.